The 15 T cell receptor beta chains below come from one sample, sequenced in a study of CD8+CD57+ T cells in acquired aplastic anemia. Profiling of TCR beta VDJ combinations and CDR3 sequences used genomic DNA as template. MiXCR was run by TCRdb on the reads, yielding one entry per CDR3 protein. The data show 100,000 to 150,000 distinct CDR3 sequences, approximately 41% seen once. Sequencing was done on a sample of sorted CD4+, CD8+, or CD8+CD57+ T cells (not recorded which) from PBMCs. The receptors come from a human donor in good health, serving as a control.

The V gene is TRBV7-2, the J gene TRBJ2-1, with unresolved D. The ends were cut back, 4 bases at V and 10 bases at J, with 8 bases in the middle. CDR1 is SGHTA and CDR2 is FQGNSA in the germline V gene. The CDR3 spans 11 residues. The DNA of the CDR3 is TGTGCCAGCAGCTACACGTACGAGCAGTTCTTC. It yields the protein CASSYTYEQFF.

J is TRBJ1-2 and V is TRBV2; tentative D call: TRBD1 (5 bases). This CDR3 is 14 amino acids long. Germline CDR1 is SNHLY and CDR2 is FYNNEI. V was clipped by 6 bases and J by 8 bases, with 19 bases between them. DNA for the CDR3: TGTGCCAGCAGCGATCCGAAGGGGCTGGAAGGCTACACCTTC. Translated: CASSDPKGLEGYTF. Complete variable domain (other parts from reference TRBV2 and TRBJ1-2): EPEVTQTPSHQVTQMGQEVILRCVPISNHLYFYWYRQILGQKVEFLVSFYNNEISEKSEIFDDQFSVERPDGSNFTLKIRSTKLEDSAMYFCASSDPKGLEGYTFGSGTRLTVV.

This clonotype was observed a handful of times. A much larger clone lies a single base off, so this may be a read error. This sequence joins TRBV7-2 and TRBJ2-1; D is ambiguous. V gave up 5 bases and J gave up 8 bases, with 19 bases separating them. The CDR3 length is 15 residues. From germline, CDR1 is SGHTA and CDR2 FQGNSA. This CDR3 reads CASSVVPVPYHEQFF. The CDR3 DNA follows: TGTGCCAGCAGCGTGGTACCCGTCCCATACCATGAGCAGTTCTTC.

This chain connects TRBV19 to TRBJ1-6; a weak D match, TRBD1 (5 bases). The CDR3 has 15 amino acids. Between the trimmed V and J ends, which lost 6 bases and 7 bases, there was a span of 16 bases. Germline V lookup: CDR1 LNHDA, CDR2 SQIVND (reference sequence). CDR3 sequence: CASSHDSRPNSPLHF. DNA for the CDR3: TGTGCCAGTAGCCATGACAGCCGACCGAATTCACCCCTCCACTTT.

This clonotype was seen repeatedly, ten times or more. This chain uses TRBV7-9 with TRBJ1-4; D is unclear. The CDR3 runs 15 residues. The V end lost 5 bases, the J end lost 2 bases, and 12 bases lay between the germline ends. Germline V gene data show CDR1 as SEHNR and CDR2 as FQNEAQ (reference sequence). In DNA, the CDR3 is TGTGCCAGCAGCACACCGACCGGTACTAATGAAAAACTGTTTTTT. Residues: CASSTPTGTNEKLFF. Variable domain in full (rest from reference TRBV7-9 and TRBJ1-4): DTGVSQNPRHKITKRGQNVTFRCDPISEHNRLYWYRQTLGQGPEFLTYFQNEAQLEKSRLLSDRFSAERPKGSFSTLEIQRTEQGDSAMYLCASSTPTGTNEKLFFGSGTQLSVL.

Many counts were recorded for this clonotype. The gene calls are TRBV20-1 and TRBJ2-7; possible D gene TRBD1, 6 bases. V lost 1 base, J lost 5 bases, and 15 bases lay in between. This CDR3 is built from 14 residues. CDR1 DFQATT and CDR2 SNEGSKA come from the germline V gene (reference sequence). The CDR3 is CSARVGTFTDEQYF. The CDR3 DNA reads TGCAGTGCTAGAGTTGGGACATTCACGGACGAGCAGTACTTC.

At least ten counts were recorded for this clonotype. The genes are TRBV7-2 and TRBJ1-2; the D is unclear. Germline CDR1 is SGHTA and CDR2 is FQGNSA. V lost 5 bases and J lost 6, with 16 bases in between. The CDR3 has 14 residues. CDR3 DNA sequence: TGTGCCAGCAGCCAGGAACGACTTGTGGATGGCTACACCTTC. Amino acid sequence: CASSQERLVDGYTF.

The chain couples TRBV15 to TRBJ2-7; 10 bases agree with TRBD1. CDR1 and CDR2 (germline): LNHNV, YYDKDF (reference sequence). J was trimmed by 2 bases and V by 2 bases; bases with no gene match: 3. The CDR3 runs to 15 residues. CDR3 sequence reads: CATSRSGQGTYEQYF. CDR3 in DNA: TGTGCCACCAGCAGATCGGGACAGGGGACCTACGAGCAGTACTTC.

This clonotype was recorded a few times. V is TRBV18 and J is TRBJ2-1, with D tentatively TRBD2 (5 bases). Germline V gene sequence: CDR1 KGHSH, CDR2 LQKENI. Trimming took off 6 bases at V and 8 bases at J, with 8 bases between the two ends. The CDR3 loop spans 11 amino acids. In nucleotides, the CDR3 is TGTGCCAGCTCGACTAAGGATGAGCAGTTCTTC. It encodes CASSTKDEQFF.

This clonotype was seen ten or more times. The chain uses TRBV7-9 and TRBJ1-1; D call uncertain. CDR1 SEHNR and CDR2 FQNEAQ come from the germline V gene (reference sequence). V shed 4 bases and J shed 3 bases, with 9 bases lying between them. The CDR3 is made up of 13 amino acids. CDR3 loop: CASSSRADTEAFF. The CDR3 DNA reads as TGTGCCAGCAGCTCCCGCGCAGACACTGAAGCTTTCTTT. The whole variable domain, remainder taken from reference TRBV7-9 and TRBJ1-1, is DTGVSQNPRHKITKRGQNVTFRCDPISEHNRLYWYRQTLGQGPEFLTYFQNEAQLEKSRLLSDRFSAERPKGSFSTLEIQRTEQGDSAMYLCASSSRADTEAFFGQGTRLTVV.

This clonotype appeared a few times. This chain joins TRBV7-2 and TRBJ2-1; no clear D. The CDR3 has 15 amino acids. V lost 3 bases to trimming and J lost 1 base, with 10 bases between them. Germline V gives CDR1 SGHTA, CDR2 FQGNSA. The CDR3, as DNA: TGTGCCAGCAGCTTTGACCGATCTTCCTACAATGAGCAGTTCTTC. It yields the protein CASSFDRSSYNEQFF.

This clonotype was counted ten times or more. The CDR3 DNA reads as TGTGCCAGCAGCTTTTCCGGGACTAGAATGTACGAGCAGTACTTC. This codes for CASSFSGTRMYEQYF. V and J are TRBV5-4 and TRBJ2-7; 8 nucleotides match TRBD2. From germline, CDR1 is SGHNT and CDR2 YYREEE (reference sequence). V trimming: 2 bases; J trimming: 4 bases; junction bases outside the gene matches: 8. The CDR3 is 15 amino acids.

A note on this clonotype: A much larger clonotype is one base distant, so this may be a read error. The CDR3 does not close with the conserved phenylalanine or tryptophan, likely indicating a read error. This rearrangement joins TRBV5-8 to TRBJ2-1; no clear D gene. The germline gives CDR1 SGHTS, CDR2 YDEGEE. The CDR3 sequence is 13 residues long. Deletions cut 1 base from V and 5 bases from J, with 7 bases between. CDR3 region: CASSLRGNNEQFS. CDR3 coding DNA: TGTGCCAGCAGCTTGAGAGGAAACAATGAGCAGTTCTCC.

V usage is TRBV7-3 and J usage is TRBJ1-2; no reliable D call. V lost 4 bases and J lost 8, with 20 bases in between. The length of the CDR3 is 15 residues. In germline, CDR1 is SGHTA, CDR2 FQGTGA. CDR3 coding DNA: TGTGCCAGCAGCTCCGGACGCTACGGACTGAGAGGCTACACCTTC. Translating it yields CASSSGRYGLRGYTF.

This clonotype was seen many times. The J gene is TRBJ1-6, the V gene TRBV30, with D unresolved. CDR1 and CDR2 from the germline V gene are GTSNPN and SVGIG (reference sequence). The CDR3 is 12 amino acids. The germline V and J ends were trimmed by 5 bases and 7 bases, with 9 bases remaining between them. CDR3 loop: CAWATTNSPLHF. CDR3 coding DNA: TGTGCCTGGGCGACGACAAATTCACCCCTCCACTTT.